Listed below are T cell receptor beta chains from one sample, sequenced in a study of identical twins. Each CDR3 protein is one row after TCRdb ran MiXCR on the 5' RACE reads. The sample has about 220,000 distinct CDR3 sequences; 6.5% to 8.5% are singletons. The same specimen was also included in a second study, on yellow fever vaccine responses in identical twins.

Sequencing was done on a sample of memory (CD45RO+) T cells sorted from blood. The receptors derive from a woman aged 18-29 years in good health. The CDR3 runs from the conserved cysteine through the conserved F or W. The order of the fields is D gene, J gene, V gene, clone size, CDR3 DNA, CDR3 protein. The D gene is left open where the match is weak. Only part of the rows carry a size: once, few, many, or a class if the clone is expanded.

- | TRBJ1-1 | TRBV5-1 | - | TGCGCCAGCAGCTTGGCCTGGGGGAACACTGAAGCTTTCTTT | CASSLAWGNTEAFF
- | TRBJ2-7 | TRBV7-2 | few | TGTGCCAGCAGCTTAGCCAGATACGAGCAGTACTTC | CASSLARYEQYF
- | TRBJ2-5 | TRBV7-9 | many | TGTGCCAGCAGCTTAGGACCGGGAGTCAAAGAGACCCAGTACTTC | CASSLGPGVKETQYF
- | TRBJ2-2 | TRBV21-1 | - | TGTGCCAGCAGCTCTCATGCGGCGGGACACCCGAGGGAGGAGCTGTTTTTT | CASSSHAAGHPREELFF
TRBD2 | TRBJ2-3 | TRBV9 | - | TGTGCCAGCAGCGTTAGCGGGATTAGCACAGATACGCAGTATTTT | CASSVSGISTDTQYF
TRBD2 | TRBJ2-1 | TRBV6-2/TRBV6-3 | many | TGTGCCAGCAGTTACTCCCAGGCTAGCGGAAACAATGAGCAGTTCTTC | CASSYSQASGNNEQFF
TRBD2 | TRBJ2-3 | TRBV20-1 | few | TGCAGTGCTACCAGTCTAGCGGGAGGGTTGGATACGCAGTATTTT | CSATSLAGGLDTQYF
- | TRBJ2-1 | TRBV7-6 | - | TGTGCCAGCAGCCTTGGAGGGTTCAACAATGAGCAGTTCTTC | CASSLGGFNNEQFF
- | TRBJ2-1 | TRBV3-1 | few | TGTGCCAGCAGCCAAGATAGGCTACCAGGGCAGTTCTTC | CASSQDRLPGQFF
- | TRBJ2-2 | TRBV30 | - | TGTGCCTGGAGTGTATCCCCCAACACCGGGGAGCTGTTTTTT | CAWSVSPNTGELFF
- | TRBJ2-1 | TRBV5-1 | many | TGCGCCAGCAGCCCCTTGGGGACTGACAATGAGCAGTTCTTC | CASSPLGTDNEQFF
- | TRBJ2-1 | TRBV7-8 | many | TGTGCCAGCAGCTTAGGGCGGGGATACAATGAGCAGTTCTTC | CASSLGRGYNEQFF
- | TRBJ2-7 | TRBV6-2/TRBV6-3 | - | TGTGCCAGCAGTTGGGCTAGGCGCTACGAGCAGTACTTC | CASSWARRYEQYF
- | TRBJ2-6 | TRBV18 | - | TGTGCCAGCTCACCCAGGGGACAACATGTTGCCTCTGGGGCCAACGTCCTGACTTTC | CASSPRGQHVASGANVLTF
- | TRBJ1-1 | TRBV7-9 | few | TGTGCCAGCACCGCGGAGATGAACACTGAAGCTTTCTTT | CASTAEMNTEAFF
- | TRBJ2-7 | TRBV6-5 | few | TGTGCCAGCAGTTACGCCAGCCCCCCCTACGAGCAGTACTTC | CASSYASPPYEQYF
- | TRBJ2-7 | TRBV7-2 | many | TGTGCCAGCAGCTTAGGTCTAGGGCCCTACGAGCAGTACTTC | CASSLGLGPYEQYF
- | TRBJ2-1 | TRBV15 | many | TGTGCCACCAGCAGAGATATTTTAGCAGACAATGAGCAGTTCTTC | CATSRDILADNEQFF
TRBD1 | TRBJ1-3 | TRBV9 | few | TGTGCCAGCAGCGTAGGAGGGACAGGCTACTCTGGAAACACCATATATTTT | CASSVGGTGYSGNTIYF
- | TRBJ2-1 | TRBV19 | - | TGTGCCTGGCGAGACAGGCTATACAATGAGCAGTTCTTC | CAWRDRLYNEQFF
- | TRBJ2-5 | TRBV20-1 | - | TGCAGTGCTAGTCGGACGGAAGAGACCCAGTACTTC | CSASRTEETQYF
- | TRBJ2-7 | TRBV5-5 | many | TGTGCCAGCAGCTTCCACGACAGTAACTACGAGCAGTACTTC | CASSFHDSNYEQYF
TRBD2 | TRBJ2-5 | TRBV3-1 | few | TGTGCCAGCAGAGCTAGCGGGGGCGAAGAGACCCAGTACTTC | CASRASGGEETQYF
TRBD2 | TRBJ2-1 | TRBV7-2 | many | TGTGCCAGCAGCTGGGGACTAGCGGGAGATGAGCAGTTCTTC | CASSWGLAGDEQFF
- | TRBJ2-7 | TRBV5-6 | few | TGTGCCAGCAGCTACCCCGGGACACAAAGCGAGCAGTACTTC | CASSYPGTQSEQYF
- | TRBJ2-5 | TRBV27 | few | TGTGCCAGCAGTCCCCGGCCCAGGGCAGGTGAGACCCAGTACTTC | CASSPRPRAGETQYF
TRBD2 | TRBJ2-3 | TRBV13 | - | TGTGCCAGCAGCTCTGGACTAGCGGGAGAGAGGGGGGTGGGCACAGATACGCAGTATTTT | CASSSGLAGERGVGTDTQYF
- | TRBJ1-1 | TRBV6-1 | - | TGTGCCAGCAGCCCCCCGGGTGTATCTGAAGCTTTCTTT | CASSPPGVSEAFF
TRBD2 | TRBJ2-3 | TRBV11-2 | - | TGTGCCAGCAGCTCCAGGGTACTTAGCGGGAGCCGGAACACAGATACGCAGTATTTT | CASSSRVLSGSRNTDTQYF
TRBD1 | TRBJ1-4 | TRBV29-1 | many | TGCAGCGCCCCACCACCGACAGGGGAATTCTGCTCTGAAAAACTGTTTTTT | CSAPPPTGEFCSEKLFF
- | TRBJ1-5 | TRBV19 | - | TGTGCCAGTAGTCCTACTCCAAACAAGATCGGGTTTAATCAGCCCCAGCATTTT | CASSPTPNKIGFNQPQHF
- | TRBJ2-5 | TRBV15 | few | TGTGCCACCAGCAGGTCCTCGAGTATAGGCAGCAAAGAGACCCAGTACTTC | CATSRSSSIGSKETQYF
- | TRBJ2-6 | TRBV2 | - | TGTGCCTTCAGTTTAGTTGGCAGGGGCCTCGGGGGGGCCAACGTCCTGACTTTC | CAFSLVGRGLGGANVLTF
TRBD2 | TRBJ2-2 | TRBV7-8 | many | TGTGCCAGCAGCTCCGGACTAGCGGGGGGCATAAACACCGGGGAGCTGTTTTTT | CASSSGLAGGINTGELFF
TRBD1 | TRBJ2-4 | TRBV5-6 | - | TGTGCCAGCAGCCTAACCGGGACAGAAAACATTCAGTACTTC | CASSLTGTENIQYF
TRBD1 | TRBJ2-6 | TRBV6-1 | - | TGTGCCAGCAGGGATCCGGGACAGGGTGCTGGGGCCAACGTCCTGACTTTC | CASRDPGQGAGANVLTF
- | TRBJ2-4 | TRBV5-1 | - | TGCGCCAGCAGCTTGGATGGGTTATCCGGCAAAAACATTCAGTACTTC | CASSLDGLSGKNIQYF
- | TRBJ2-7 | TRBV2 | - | TGTGCCAGCAGTAGGTACTCCGAGCAGTACTTC | CASSRYSEQYF
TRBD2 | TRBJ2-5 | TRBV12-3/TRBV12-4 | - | TGTGCCAGCAGTTTTGGGAGGGGCCAAGAGACCCAGTACTTC | CASSFGRGQETQYF
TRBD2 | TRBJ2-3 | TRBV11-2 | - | TGTGCCAGCAGCCAAGGCGGGGGGGCCTCAGATACGCAGTATTTT | CASSQGGGASDTQYF
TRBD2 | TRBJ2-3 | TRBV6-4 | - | TGTGCCAGCAGTGACTCGACTAGCGGGAGCACAGATACGCAGTATTTT | CASSDSTSGSTDTQYF